This T cell receptor (beta chain) derives from a study of blood T cells in healthy people across ages. Study-level results: A strong correlation between TCR beta diversity and naive T cell percentage was seen.

Comment on this clonotype: The antigen is unknown.

Trimming cost V 0 bases and J 1 base, with 14 bases left between them. This CDR3 is built from 16 residues. Germline CDR1 and CDR2: SGHRS and YFSETQ. The authors ran a second PCR of about 6 to 11 cycles using a sample-barcoded 5' primer and a J-beta primer mix. TCRdb redid the calling of the 5' RACE reads with MiXCR, one entry per CDR3 protein. The sample consists of 600,000 to 800,000 distinct CDR3 sequences, under 25% of them appearing once. This sequence was found in a man aged 65 to 79 in good health. The source material was blood. V is TRBV5-1 and J is TRBJ2-7; maybe TRBD1 (6 bases). The CDR3: CASSLGTGTPSYEQYF. The CDR3 region has the DNA TGCGCCAGCAGCTTGGGGACCGGGACACCGTCCTACGAGCAGTACTTC.